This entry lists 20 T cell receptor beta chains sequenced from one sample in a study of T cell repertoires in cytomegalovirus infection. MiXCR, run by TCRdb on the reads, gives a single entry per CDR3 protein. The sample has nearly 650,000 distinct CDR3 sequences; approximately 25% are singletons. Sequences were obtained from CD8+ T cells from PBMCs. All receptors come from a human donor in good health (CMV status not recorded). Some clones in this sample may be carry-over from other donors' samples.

The CDR3 nucleotides read TGTGCCAGCAGTTACGGGACTAACAACAATGAGCAGTTCTTC. Translating gives CASSYGTNNNEQFF. V and J are TRBV6-5 and TRBJ2-1, with 7 bases identical to TRBD2. This CDR3 spans 14 amino acids. The V gene end was trimmed by 2 bases and the J gene end by 5 bases; junction bases not matched to a gene: 3. CDR1 is MNHEY, CDR2 SVGAGI, per germline.

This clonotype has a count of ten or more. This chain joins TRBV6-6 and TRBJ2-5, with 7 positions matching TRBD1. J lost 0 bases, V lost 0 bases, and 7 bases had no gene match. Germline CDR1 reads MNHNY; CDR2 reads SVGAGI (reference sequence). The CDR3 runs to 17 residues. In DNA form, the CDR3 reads TGTGCCAGCAGTTACTCCTTAACGGGACAGAACCAAGAGACCCAGTACTTC. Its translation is CASSYSLTGQNQETQYF.

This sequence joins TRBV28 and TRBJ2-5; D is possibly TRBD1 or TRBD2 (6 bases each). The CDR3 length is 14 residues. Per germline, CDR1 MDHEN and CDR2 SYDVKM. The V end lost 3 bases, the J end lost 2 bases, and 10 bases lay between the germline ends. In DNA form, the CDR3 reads TGTGCCAGCAGTTTGGAGGGGGTTCAAGAGACCCAGTACTTC. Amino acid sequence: CASSLEGVQETQYF.

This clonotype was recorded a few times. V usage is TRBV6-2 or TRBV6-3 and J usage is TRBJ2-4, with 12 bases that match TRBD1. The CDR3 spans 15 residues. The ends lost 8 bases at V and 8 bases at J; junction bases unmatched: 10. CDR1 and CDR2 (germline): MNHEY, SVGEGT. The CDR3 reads CASVLGQGALDIQYF. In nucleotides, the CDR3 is TGTGCCAGCGTTCTGGGACAGGGGGCTTTGGACATTCAGTACTTC.

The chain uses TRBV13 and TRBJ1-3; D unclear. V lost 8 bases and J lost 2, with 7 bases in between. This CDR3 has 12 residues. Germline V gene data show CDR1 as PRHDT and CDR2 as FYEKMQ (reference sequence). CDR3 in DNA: TGTGCCAGCGGGAGAGCTGGAAACACCATATATTTT. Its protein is CASGRAGNTIYF.

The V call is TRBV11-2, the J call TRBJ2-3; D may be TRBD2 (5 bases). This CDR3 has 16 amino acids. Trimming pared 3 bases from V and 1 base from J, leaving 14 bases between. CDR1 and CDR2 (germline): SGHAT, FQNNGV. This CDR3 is CASSFSRDPRTDTQYF. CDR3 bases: TGTGCCAGCAGCTTTTCGAGGGATCCCCGCACAGATACGCAGTATTTT.

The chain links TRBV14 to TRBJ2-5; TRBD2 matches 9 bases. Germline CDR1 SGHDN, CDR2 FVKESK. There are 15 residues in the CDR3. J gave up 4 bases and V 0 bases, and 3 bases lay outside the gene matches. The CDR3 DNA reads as TGTGCCAGCAGCCAAGAGCGGGGGGGCCGAGAGACCCAGTACTTC. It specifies CASSQERGGRETQYF.

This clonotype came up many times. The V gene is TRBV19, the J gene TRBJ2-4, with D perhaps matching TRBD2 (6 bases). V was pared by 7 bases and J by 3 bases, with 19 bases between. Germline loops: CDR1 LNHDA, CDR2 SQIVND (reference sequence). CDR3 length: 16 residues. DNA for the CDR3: TGTGCCAGTACTGGAGGGGCAGGGTTCGTCAAAAACATTCAGTACTTC. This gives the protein CASTGGAGFVKNIQYF.

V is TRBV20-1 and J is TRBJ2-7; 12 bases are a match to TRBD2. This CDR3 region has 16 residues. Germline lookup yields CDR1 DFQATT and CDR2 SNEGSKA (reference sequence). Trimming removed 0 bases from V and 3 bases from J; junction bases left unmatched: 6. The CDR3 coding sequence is TGCAGTGCTAGAGATTCTAGCGGGGGGGCCCTCTACGAGCAGTACGTC. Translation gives CSARDSSGGALYEQYV.

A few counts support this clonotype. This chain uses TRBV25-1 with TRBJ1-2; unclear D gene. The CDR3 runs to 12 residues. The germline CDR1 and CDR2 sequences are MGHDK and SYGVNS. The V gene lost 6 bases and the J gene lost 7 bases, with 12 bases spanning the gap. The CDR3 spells CASRTIVGGYTF. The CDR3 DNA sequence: TGTGCCAGCAGAACCATCGTCGGTGGCTACACCTTC.

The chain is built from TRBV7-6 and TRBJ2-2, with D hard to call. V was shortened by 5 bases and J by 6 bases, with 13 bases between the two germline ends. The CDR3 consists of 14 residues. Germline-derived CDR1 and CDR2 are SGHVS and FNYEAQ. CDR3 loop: CASSPQVLAGELFF. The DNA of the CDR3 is TGTGCCAGCAGCCCCCAAGTCTTGGCCGGGGAGCTGTTTTTT.

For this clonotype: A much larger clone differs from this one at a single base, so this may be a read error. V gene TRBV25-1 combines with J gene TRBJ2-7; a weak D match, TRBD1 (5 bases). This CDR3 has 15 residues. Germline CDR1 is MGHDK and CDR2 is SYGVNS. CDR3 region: CVSSGEGRQYYEQYF. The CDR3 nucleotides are TGTGTCAGCAGTGGAGAAGGGCGACAGTACTACGAGCAGTACTTC.

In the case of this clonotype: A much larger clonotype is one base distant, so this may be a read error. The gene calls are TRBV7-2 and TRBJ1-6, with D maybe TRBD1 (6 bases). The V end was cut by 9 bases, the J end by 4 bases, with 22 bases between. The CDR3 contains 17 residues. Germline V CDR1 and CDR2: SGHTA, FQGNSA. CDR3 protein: CARKGPGQNMYNSPLHF. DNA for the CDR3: TGTGCCAGGAAGGGGCCGGGACAAAATATGTATAATTCACCCCTCCACTTT.

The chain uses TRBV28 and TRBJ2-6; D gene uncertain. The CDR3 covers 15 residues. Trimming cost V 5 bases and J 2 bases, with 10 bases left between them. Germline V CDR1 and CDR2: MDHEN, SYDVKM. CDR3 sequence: CASSPLWTGANVLTF. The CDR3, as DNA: TGTGCCAGCAGTCCCCTTTGGACTGGGGCCAACGTCCTGACTTTC.

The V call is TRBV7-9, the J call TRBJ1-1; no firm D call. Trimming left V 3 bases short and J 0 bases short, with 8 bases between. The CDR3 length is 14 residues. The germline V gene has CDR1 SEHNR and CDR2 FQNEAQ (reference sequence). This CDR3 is CASSFDNMNTEAFF. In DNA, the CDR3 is TGTGCCAGCAGCTTTGACAACATGAACACTGAAGCTTTCTTT.

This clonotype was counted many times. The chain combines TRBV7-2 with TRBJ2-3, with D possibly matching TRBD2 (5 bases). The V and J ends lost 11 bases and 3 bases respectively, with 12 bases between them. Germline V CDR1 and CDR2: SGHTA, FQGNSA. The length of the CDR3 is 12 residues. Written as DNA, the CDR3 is TGTGCCTCCTCCCGAGGGACAGATACGCAGTATTTT. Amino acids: CASSRGTDTQYF. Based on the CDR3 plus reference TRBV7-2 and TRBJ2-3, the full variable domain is GAGVSQSPSNKVTEKGKDVELRCDPISGHTALYWYRQSLGQGLEFLIYFQGNSAPDKSGLPSDRFSAERTGGSVSTLTIQRTQQEDSAVYLCASSRGTDTQYFGPGTRLTVL.

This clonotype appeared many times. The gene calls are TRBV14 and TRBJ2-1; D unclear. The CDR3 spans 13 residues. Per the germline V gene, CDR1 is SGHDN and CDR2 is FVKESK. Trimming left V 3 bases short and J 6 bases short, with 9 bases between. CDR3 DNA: TGTGCCAGCAGCCACACGCTTCGCAATGAGCAGTTCTTC. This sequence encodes CASSHTLRNEQFF.

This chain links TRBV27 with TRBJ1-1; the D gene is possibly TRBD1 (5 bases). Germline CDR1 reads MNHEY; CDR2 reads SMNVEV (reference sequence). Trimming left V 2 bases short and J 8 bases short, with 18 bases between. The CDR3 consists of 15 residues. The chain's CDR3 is CASSLVPGGGTEAFF. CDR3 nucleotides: TGTGCCAGCAGTTTAGTTCCCGGTGGAGGGACCGAAGCTTTCTTT.

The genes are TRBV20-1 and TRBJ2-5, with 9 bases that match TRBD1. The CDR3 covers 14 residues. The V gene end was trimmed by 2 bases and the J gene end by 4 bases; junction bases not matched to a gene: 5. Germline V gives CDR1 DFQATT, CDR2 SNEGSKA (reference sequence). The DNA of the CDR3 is TGCAGTGCTAGATCACTGACAGGGGGAGAGACCCAGTACTTC. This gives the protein CSARSLTGGETQYF.

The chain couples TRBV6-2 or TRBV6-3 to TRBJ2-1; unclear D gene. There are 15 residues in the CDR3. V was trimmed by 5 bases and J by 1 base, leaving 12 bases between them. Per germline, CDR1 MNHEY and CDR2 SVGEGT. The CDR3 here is CASSPTPPSYNEQFF. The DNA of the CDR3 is TGTGCCAGCAGTCCAACCCCCCCGTCCTACAATGAGCAGTTCTTC.